Presented here are 3 T cell receptor beta chains from one specimen sequenced in a study of T cell responses to AZD1222 COVID-19 vaccine. Assay: immunoSEQ multiplex PCR; the TCRdb copy retains only in-frame clones and omits some. The table lists 120,000 or so clones, roughly 89% of them singletons. This specimen was peripheral blood, taken on day 0 of MenACWY control vaccination. These receptor sequences come from an adult in good health.

This chain links TRBV6-1 with TRBJ1-3; TRBD1 aligns across 7 bases. Looked up from germline, CDR1 is MNHNS and CDR2 is SASEGT. Germline trimming cut 3 bases from V and 2 bases from J; bases unmatched to any gene: 7. This CDR3 region has 16 residues. CDR3 coding DNA: TGTGCCAGCAGTGACGTAACGACAGGGACTGGAAACACCATATATTTT. This translates into CASSDVTTGTGNTIYF.

The rearrangement links TRBV28 to TRBJ1-2; TRBD1 might be the D (6 bases). V gave up 11 bases and J gave up 2 bases, with 9 bases separating them. The CDR3 is 11 amino acids. Germline assignment: CDR1 MDHEN and CDR2 SYDVKM. CDR3 bases: TGTGCCGCAGGGGCAAACTATGGCTACACCTTC. Protein sequence: CAAGANYGYTF.

Concerning this clone itself: One end of the junction does not line up with germline, which may come from a read error. This chain joins TRBV2 and TRBJ1-3; D uncertain. The V gene's germline CDR1 is SNHLY and CDR2 FYNNEI. CDR3 length: 13 residues. CDR3 amino acids: CASSNLPGNTIYF. CDR3 DNA sequence: TGTGCCAGCAGTAATCTTCCTGGGAACACCATATATTTT.